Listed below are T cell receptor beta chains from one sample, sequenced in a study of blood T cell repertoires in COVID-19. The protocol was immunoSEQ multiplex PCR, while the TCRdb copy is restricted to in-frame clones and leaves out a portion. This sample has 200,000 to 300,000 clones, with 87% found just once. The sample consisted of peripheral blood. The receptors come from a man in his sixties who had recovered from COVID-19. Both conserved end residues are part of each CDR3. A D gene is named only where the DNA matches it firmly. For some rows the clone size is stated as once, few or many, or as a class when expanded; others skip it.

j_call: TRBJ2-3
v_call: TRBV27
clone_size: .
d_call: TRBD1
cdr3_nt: TGTGCCAGCAGAGACAGGGCCGGGTATACGCAGTATTTT
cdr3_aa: CASRDRAGYTQYF

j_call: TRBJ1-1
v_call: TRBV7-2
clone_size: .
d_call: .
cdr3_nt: TGTGCCAGCAGCTTAGGGCTCTTGAACACTGAAGCTTTCTTT
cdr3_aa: CASSLGLLNTEAFF

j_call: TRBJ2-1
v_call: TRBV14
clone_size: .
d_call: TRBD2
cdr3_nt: TGTGCCAGCAGCCAAGTACCAATAGCGGGGGGAAACTCCTACAATGAGCAGTTCTTC
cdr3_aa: CASSQVPIAGGNSYNEQFF

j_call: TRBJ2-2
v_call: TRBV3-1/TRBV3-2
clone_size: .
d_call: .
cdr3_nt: TGTGCCAGCAGCCCACGGGAGCTTTACACCGGGGAGCTGTTTTTT
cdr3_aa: CASSPRELYTGELFF

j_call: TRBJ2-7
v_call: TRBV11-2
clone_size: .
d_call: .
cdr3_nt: TGTGCCAGCAGCTTTCGCGTAGTGACCTACGAGCAGTACTTC
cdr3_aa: CASSFRVVTYEQYF

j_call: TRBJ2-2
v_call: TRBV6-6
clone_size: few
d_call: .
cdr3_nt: TGTGCCAGCGGCAGGGGAGGGGCGTTAGGTGGGGAGCTGTTTTTT
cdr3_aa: CASGRGGALGGELFF

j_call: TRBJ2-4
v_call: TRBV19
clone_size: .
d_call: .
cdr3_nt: TGTGCCAGTGATGAGGGACTAGCCAAAAACATTCAGTACTTC
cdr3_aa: CASDEGLAKNIQYF

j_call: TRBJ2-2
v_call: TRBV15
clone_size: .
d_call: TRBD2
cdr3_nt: TGTGCCACCAGCAGAGCCGGGGGGGGCAGTATCACCGGGGAGCTGTTTTTT
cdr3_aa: CATSRAGGGSITGELFF

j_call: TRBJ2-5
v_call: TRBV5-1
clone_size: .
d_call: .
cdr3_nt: TGCGCCAGCAGCTTGGGGGGGACAATCAAGCAAGAGACCCAGTACTTC
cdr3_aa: CASSLGGTIKQETQYF

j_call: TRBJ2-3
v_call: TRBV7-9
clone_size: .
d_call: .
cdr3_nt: TGTGCCAGCAGCTTACAGGATGGAGATACGCAGTATTTT
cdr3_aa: CASSLQDGDTQYF

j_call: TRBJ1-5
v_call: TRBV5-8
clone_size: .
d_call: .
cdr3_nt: TGTGCCAGCAGCTTGGTAGACGCGGGCCAGCCCCAGCATTTT
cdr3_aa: CASSLVDAGQPQHF

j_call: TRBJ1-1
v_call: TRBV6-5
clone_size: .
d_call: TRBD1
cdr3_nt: TGTGCCAGCGGGGGGACAGGGAGGAACACTGAAGCTTTCTTT
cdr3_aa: CASGGTGRNTEAFF

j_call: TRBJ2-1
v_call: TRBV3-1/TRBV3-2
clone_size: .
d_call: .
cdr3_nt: TGTGCCAGCAGCCGCGATGACTACAATGAGCAGTTCTTC
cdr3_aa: CASSRDDYNEQFF

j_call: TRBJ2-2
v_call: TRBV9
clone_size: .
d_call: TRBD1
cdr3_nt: TGTGCCAGCAGCGGGCCGAGACAGGGGGCGAACACCGGGGAGCTGTTTTTT
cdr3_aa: CASSGPRQGANTGELFF

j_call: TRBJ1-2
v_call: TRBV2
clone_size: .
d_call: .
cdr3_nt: TGTGCCAGCAGTGAAAGAGCTGAGTATGGCTACACCTTC
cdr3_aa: CASSERAEYGYTF

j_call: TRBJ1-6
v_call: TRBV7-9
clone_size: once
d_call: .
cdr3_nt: TGTGCCAGCATCCTACGCGGGGGCGATAATTCACCCCTCCACTTT
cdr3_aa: CASILRGGDNSPLHF

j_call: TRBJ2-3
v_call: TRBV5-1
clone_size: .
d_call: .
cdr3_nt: TGCGCCACCTCAAGAAACAAAGAAGGGGGAAGCACAGATACGCAGTATTTT
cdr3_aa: CATSRNKEGGSTDTQYF

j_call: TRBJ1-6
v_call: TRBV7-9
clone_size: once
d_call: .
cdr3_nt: TGTGCCAGCAGCTTAGTTCTGAATTCACCCCTCCACTTT
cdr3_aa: CASSLVLNSPLHF

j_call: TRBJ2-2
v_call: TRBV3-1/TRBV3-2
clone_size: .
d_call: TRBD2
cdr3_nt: TGTGCCAGCAGCCCCGAGCGGGGGAGACCAGGGGAGCTGTTTTTT
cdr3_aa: CASSPERGRPGELFF

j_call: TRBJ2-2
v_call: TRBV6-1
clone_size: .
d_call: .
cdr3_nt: TGTGCCAGCAGTGCAGCTAGTACCGGGGAGCTGTTTTTT
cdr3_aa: CASSAASTGELFF

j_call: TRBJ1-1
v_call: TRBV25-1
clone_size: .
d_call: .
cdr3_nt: TGTGCCAGCAGGGGCGGGGTCGGGGACACTGAAGCTTTCTTT
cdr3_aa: CASRGGVGDTEAFF

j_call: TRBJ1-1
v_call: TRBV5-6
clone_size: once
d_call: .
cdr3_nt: TGTGCCAGCAGCCGATACAGGGAAACTGAAGCTTTCTTT
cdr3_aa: CASSRYRETEAFF

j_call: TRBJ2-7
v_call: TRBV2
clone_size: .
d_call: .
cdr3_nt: TGTGCCAGCCATACAACGGGGGGCCACGAGCAGTACTTC
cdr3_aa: CASHTTGGHEQYF

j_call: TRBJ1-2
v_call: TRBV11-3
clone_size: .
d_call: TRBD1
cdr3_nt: TGTGCCAGCAGCCGATTCGGGACAGACTATGGCTACACCTTC
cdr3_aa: CASSRFGTDYGYTF

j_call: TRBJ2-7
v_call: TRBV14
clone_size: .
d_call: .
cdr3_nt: TGTGCCAGCAGCCCCTTGAGACAGACCTACGAGCAGTACTTC
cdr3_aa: CASSPLRQTYEQYF

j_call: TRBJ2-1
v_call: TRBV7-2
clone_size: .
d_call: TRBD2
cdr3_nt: TGTGCCAGCAGCCATACTTGGGCTAGCGGCAACTACAATGAGCAGTTCTTC
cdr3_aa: CASSHTWASGNYNEQFF

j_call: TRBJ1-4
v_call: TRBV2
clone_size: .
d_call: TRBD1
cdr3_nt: TGTGCCAGCAGTGAAGGACAGGGGGCTACTAATGAAAAACTGTTTTTT
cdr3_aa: CASSEGQGATNEKLFF